The sequence of this T cell receptor (beta chain) was determined in a study of cytomegalovirus exposure and HLA in healthy donors. Sequencing used immunoSEQ multiplex PCR; TCRdb keeps in-frame clones, though not all of them. The sample records about 200,000 clones, around 90% being singletons. Between the trimmed V and J ends, which lost 3 bases and 3 bases, there was a span of 20 bases. This CDR3 spans 17 amino acids. Germline values: CDR1 LNHNV, CDR2 YYDKDF (reference sequence). The genes are TRBV15 and TRBJ1-1; tentative D call: TRBD1 (6 bases). The sequence derives from a woman younger than 30 in good health and CMV-seropositive. Sequencing input: PBMCs. The CDR3 sequence is CATSRGQGGALDTEAFF. The CDR3 DNA sequence: TGTGCCACCAGCAGGGGCCAAGGGGGGGCCCTGGACACTGAAGCTTTCTTT.